The clone carrying this TCR beta chain was seen repeatedly, ten times or more. The sample comes from a study of human T cells and chemical hapten exposure. Background on the study: Upper inner arm skin measuring around 2 cm by around 2 cm received 2% DPC for sensitization. Weekly administration of diphenylcyclopropenone to the scalp of patients continued throughout the roughly 23-week study.

MiXCR, applied by TCRdb to the RACE reads, yields one record per CDR3 protein. The sample consists of tens of thousands of distinct CDR3 sequences, roughly a tenth of them appearing once. Time point here: patch test 1, 2 weeks after DPC sensitization. The sample's treatment: therapeutic diphenylcyclopropenone sensitization with weekly scalp DPC. From whole blood left unfractionated, total RNA was extracted. The CDR3 length is 16 residues. V lost 3 bases and J lost 5; bases outside the gene matches: 8. The germline V gene encodes CDR1 KGHSH and CDR2 LQKENI. The chain combines TRBV18 with TRBJ2-1; 9 positions agree with TRBD2. The receptor was derived from a woman aged 50 to 65 with alopecia areata. Some clones in this sample may be carry-over from other donors' samples. The sample was whole blood, taken in connection with sensitization to the hapten diphenylcyclopropenone (DPC). This CDR3 is CASSPPGGGAHNEQFF. The CDR3 bases are TGTGCCAGCTCACCCCCTGGCGGGGGGGCCCACAATGAGCAGTTCTTC.